This TCR beta chain stems from a study of blood T cell repertoires in COVID-19. Study at large: COVID-19 samples from acute and convalescent phases originated in the United States, Italy and Spain.

V lost 6 bases and J 0 bases, leaving 14 bases between the germline ends. Germline V lookup: CDR1 ENHRY, CDR2 SYGVKD. The length of the CDR3 is 15 residues. Per the original methods: By means of reference gene primer amplification, nucleated cell counts were estimated. Profiled with immunoSEQ multiplex PCR; TCRdb holds only in-frame clones, not every one. V and J calls and clone size are as listed in that table; D and trimming were resolved from the DNA. The data show approximately 100,000 clones, with 80% to 90% seen just once and approximately 29% held by the top ten. The V and J genes are TRBV10-3 and TRBJ1-2, with unresolved D. This sequence was found in a woman aged 80 or over with acute or convalescent COVID-19. The sample was peripheral blood. The CDR3 region has the DNA TGTGCCATCAGCAATAGTCTGGGCTCTAACTATGGCTACACCTTC. Translation gives CAISNSLGSNYGYTF.